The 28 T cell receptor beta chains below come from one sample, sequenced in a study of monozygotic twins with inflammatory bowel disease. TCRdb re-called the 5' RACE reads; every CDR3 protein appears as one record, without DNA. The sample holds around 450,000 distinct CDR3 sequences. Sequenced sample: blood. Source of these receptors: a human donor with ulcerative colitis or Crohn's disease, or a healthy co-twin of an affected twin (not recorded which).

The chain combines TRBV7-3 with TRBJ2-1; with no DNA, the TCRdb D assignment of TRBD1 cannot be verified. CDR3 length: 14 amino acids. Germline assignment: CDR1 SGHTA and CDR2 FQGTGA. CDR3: CASSWTGSSDEQFF. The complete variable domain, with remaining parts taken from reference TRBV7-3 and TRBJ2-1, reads GAGVSQTPSNKVTEKGKYVELRCDPISGHTALYWYRQSLGQGPEFLIYFQGTGAADDSGLPNDRFFAVRPEGSVSTLKIQRTERGDSAVYLCASSWTGSSDEQFFGPGTRLTVL.

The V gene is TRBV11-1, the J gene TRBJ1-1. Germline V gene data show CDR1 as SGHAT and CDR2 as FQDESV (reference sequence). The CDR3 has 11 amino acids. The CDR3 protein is CASRGPTEAFF.

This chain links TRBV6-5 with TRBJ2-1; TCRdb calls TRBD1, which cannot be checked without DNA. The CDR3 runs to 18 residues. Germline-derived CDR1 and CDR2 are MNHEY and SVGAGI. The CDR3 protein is CASSYASGRGGVSHEQFF.

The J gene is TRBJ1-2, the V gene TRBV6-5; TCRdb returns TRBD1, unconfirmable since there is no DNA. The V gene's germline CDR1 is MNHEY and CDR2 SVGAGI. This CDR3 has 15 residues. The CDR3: CASIMTQGDPYGYTF.

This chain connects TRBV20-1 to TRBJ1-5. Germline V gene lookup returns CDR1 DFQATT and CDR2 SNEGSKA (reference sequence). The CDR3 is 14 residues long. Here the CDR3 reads CSAAGLYSNQPQHF.

CDR3 loop: CASSREGGQPQHF. This chain uses TRBV3-1 with TRBJ1-5. Germline-derived CDR1 and CDR2 are LGHDT and YNNKEL (reference sequence). This CDR3 is built from 13 residues.

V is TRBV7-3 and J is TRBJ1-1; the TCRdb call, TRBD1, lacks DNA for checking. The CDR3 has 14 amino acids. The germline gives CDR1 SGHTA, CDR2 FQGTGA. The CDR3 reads CASSATGVDTEAFF.

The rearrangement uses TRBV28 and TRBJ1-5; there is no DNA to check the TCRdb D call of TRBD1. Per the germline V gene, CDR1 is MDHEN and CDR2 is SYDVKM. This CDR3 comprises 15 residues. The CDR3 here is CASCTEGLSNQPQHF.

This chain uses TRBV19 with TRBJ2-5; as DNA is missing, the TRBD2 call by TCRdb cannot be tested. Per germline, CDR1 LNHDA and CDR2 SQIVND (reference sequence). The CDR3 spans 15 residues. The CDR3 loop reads CASSLGLSRGETQYF.

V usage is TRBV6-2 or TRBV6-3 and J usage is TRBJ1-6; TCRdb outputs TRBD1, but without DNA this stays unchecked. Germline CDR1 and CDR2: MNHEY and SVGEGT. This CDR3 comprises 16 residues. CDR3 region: CASSSGQGALNSPLHF.

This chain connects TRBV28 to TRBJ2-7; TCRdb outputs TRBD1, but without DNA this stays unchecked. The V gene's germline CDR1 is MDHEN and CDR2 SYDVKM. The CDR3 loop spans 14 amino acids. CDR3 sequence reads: CASSTGTGGGEQYF. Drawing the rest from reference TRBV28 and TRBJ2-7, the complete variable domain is DVKVTQSSRYLVKRTGEKVFLECVQDMDHENMFWYRQDPGLGLRLIYFSYDVKMKEKGDIPEGYSVSREKKERFSLILESASTNQTSMYLCASSTGTGGGEQYFGPGTRLTVT.

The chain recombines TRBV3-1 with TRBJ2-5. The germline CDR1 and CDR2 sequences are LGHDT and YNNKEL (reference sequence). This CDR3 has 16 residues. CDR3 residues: CASSQWSIGEEVTQYF.

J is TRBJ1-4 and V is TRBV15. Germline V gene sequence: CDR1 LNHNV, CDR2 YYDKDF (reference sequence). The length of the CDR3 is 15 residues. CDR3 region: CATSSEPATNEKLFF. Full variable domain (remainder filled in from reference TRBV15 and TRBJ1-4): DAMVIQNPRYQVTQFGKPVTLSCSQTLNHNVMYWYQQKSSQAPKLLFHYYDKDFNNEADTPDNFQSRRPNTSFCFLDIRSPGLGDTAMYLCATSSEPATNEKLFFGSGTQLSVL.

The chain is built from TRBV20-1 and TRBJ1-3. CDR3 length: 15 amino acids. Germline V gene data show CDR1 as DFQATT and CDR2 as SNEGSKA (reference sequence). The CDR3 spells CSARNQQSSGNTIYF.

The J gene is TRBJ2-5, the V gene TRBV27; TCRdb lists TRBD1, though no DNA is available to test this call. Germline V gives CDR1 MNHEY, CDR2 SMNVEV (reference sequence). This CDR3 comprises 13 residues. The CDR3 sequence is CARSGTPQETQYF.

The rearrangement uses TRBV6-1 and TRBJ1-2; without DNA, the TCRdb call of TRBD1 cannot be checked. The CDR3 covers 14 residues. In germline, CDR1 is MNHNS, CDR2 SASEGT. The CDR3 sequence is CASSPAGGNYGYTF.

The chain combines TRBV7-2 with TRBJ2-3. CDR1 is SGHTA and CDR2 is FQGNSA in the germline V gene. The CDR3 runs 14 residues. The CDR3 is CASSLMAATDTQYF.

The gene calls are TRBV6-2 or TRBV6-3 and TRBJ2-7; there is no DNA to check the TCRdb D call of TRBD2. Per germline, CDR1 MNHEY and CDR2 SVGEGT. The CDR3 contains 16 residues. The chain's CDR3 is CASSDYGTSKVYEQYF.

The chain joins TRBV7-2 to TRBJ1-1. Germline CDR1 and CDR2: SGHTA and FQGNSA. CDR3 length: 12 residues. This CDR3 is CASSPGLTEAFF.

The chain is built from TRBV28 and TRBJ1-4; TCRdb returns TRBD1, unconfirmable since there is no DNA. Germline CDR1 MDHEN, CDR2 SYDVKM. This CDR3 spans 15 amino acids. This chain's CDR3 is CASSLRDRGHEKLFF.

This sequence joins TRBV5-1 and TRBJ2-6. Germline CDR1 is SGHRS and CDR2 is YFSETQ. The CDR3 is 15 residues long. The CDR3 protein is CASSDNLSGANVLTF.

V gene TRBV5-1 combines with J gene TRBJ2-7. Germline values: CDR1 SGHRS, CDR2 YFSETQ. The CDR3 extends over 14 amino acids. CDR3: CASRPSSERYEQYF.

This chain's CDR3 is CASSFPDHTDTQYF. The chain uses TRBV7-2 and TRBJ2-3; the D call from TCRdb, TRBD1, cannot be confirmed without DNA. This CDR3 has 14 amino acids. Germline lookup yields CDR1 SGHTA and CDR2 FQGNSA.

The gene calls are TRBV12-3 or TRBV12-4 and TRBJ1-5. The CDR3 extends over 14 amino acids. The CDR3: CASSLDGTDQPQHF.

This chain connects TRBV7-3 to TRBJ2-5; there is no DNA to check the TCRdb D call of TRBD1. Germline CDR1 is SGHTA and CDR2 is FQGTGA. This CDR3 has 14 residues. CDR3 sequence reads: CASSRTGVQETQYF.

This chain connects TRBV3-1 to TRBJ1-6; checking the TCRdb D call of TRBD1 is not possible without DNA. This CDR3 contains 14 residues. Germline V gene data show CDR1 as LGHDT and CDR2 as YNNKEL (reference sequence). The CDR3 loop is CASRDSGGNSPLHF.

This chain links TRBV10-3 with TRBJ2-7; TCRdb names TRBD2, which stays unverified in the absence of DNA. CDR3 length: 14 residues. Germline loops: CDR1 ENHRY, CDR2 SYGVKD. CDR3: CAISQTSGGDEQYF.

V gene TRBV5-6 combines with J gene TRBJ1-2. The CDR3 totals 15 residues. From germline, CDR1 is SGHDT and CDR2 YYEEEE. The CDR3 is CASSLGGFNNYGYTF.